The clone carrying this T cell receptor beta chain was seen a handful of times. The V end was cut by 1 base, the J end by 6 bases, with 13 bases between. Germline V lookup: CDR1 LNHDA, CDR2 SQIVND (reference sequence). CDR3 size: 15 residues. The data were obtained in a study of early T cells in non-severe SARS-CoV-2 infection. From the 5' RACE reads, TCRdb called clonotypes with MiXCR, one entry per CDR3 protein. Altogether 35,000 to 45,000 distinct CDR3 sequences are present, 6% to 8.5% being singletons, with the ten largest covering 20% to 25%. The sequencing used whole blood, collected at baseline. This chain links TRBV19 with TRBJ2-1; a possible D gene is TRBD2 (6 bases). The TCR originated in an adult who was a healthcare worker with PCR-confirmed SARS-CoV-2 infection or an uninfected control (not recorded which). DNA of the CDR3: TGTGCCAGTAGTATAGGGCGGGGAGGACCCAATGAGCAGTTCTTC. Its protein product is CASSIGRGGPNEQFF.